This TCR beta chain was retrieved from a study of blood T cell repertoires in COVID-19. Turning to the study itself: Sources were T cells, B-cell-depleted T cells, or PBMCs; the material itself was cDNA or gDNA.

The CDR3 contains 15 residues. The V and J ends lost 6 bases and 1 base, in that order; junction bases with no gene match: 7. CDR1 is MDHEN and CDR2 is SYDVKM in the germline V gene. Per the study methods: Reference gene primer amplification gave estimated nucleated cell counts. Clones were read by immunoSEQ multiplex PCR, and TCRdb kept only the in-frame ones, dropping some. V, J and clone size reflect that table, while D and trimming were determined from the DNA. The repertoire holds 150,000 to 200,000 clones, with around nine tenths as singletons. Specimen: peripheral blood. This chain joins TRBV28 and TRBJ2-7, with 9 bases matching TRBD1. The origin of this receptor is a man in his 70s with acute or convalescent COVID-19. CDR3 sequence reads: CASSLGTGLSYEQYF. DNA for the CDR3: TGTGCCAGCAGCCTCGGGACAGGGCTTTCCTACGAGCAGTACTTC. The complete variable domain, with remaining parts taken from reference TRBV28 and TRBJ2-7, reads DVKVTQSSRYLVKRTGEKVFLECVQDMDHENMFWYRQDPGLGLRLIYFSYDVKMKEKGDIPEGYSVSREKKERFSLILESASTNQTSMYLCASSLGTGLSYEQYFGPGTRLTVT.